A single sample gave rise to the 5 T cell receptor beta chains below, sequenced in a study of blood T cell repertoires in COVID-19. Using immunoSEQ multiplex PCR, the repertoire was profiled, and TCRdb retains in-frame clones only, with some absent. The data hold around 130,000 clones, with 82% observed a single time. The sequenced sample was peripheral blood. These receptors originate from a human donor in a cohort sampled during active COVID-19.

This sequence joins TRBV6-6 and TRBJ2-3; a weak D match, TRBD1 (6 bases). The CDR3 has 16 amino acids. V was clipped by 2 bases and J by 0 bases, with 12 bases between them. The germline CDR1 and CDR2 sequences are MNHNY and SVGAGI (reference sequence). The DNA of the CDR3 is TGTGCCAGCAGTTACGGGACCGGGACAAGCACAGATACGCAGTATTTT. Amino acid sequence: CASSYGTGTSTDTQYF.

This chain joins TRBV5-1 and TRBJ1-1; TRBD1 is a possible D gene (5 bases). CDR3 length: 13 amino acids. CDR1 is SGHRS, CDR2 YFSETQ, per germline. Trimming shortened V by 3 bases and J by 4 bases, and 10 bases separated the two germline ends. The CDR3 region has the DNA TGCGCCAGCAGCTCCCAGGGACTCACTGAAGCTTTCTTT. This encodes CASSSQGLTEAFF.

The chain carries TRBV2 and TRBJ2-3; the D gene is possibly TRBD1 (6 bases). V was clipped by 6 bases and J by 8 bases, with 15 bases between them. The CDR3 loop spans 13 amino acids. Germline CDR1 and CDR2: SNHLY and FYNNEI. The CDR3 sequence: CASRGDMRGTQYF. CDR3 DNA: TGTGCCAGCAGGGGGGACATGAGGGGTACGCAGTATTTT.

The V gene is TRBV4-1, the J gene TRBJ2-5; no definite D call. The CDR3 runs 14 residues. Trimming cost V 1 base and J 5 bases, with 11 bases left between them. The germline V gene encodes CDR1 MGHRA and CDR2 YSYEKL. This CDR3 is CASSQGAFRETQYF. CDR3 coding DNA: TGCGCCAGCAGCCAAGGGGCCTTCAGGGAGACCCAGTACTTC.

The rearrangement joins TRBV14 to TRBJ1-4; 10 nucleotides align to TRBD1. Germline loops: CDR1 SGHDN, CDR2 FVKESK. The CDR3 consists of 16 residues. The V and J ends lost 5 bases and 8 bases, in that order; junction bases with no gene match: 11. The CDR3, as DNA: TGTGCCAGCAGCTATAATATTGGACAGGGGGAAGAAAAACTGTTTTTT. Residues: CASSYNIGQGEEKLFF.